This T cell receptor (beta chain) was captured in a study of T cells in Graves' hyperthyroidism and ophthalmopathy. Overall study results and limits: Clonotypes that were expanded in thyroid above 0.001 mostly appeared in blood too.

V trimming: 6 bases; J trimming: 3 bases; junction bases outside the gene matches: 12. The CDR3 spans 16 residues. The V gene's germline CDR1 is SGHTS and CDR2 YDEGEE. TCR beta CDR3 regions were amplified from RNA transcripts. First-round RT-PCR of the TCR CDR3 relied on the HTBI primer set. TCRdb re-called the multiplex PCR reads with MiXCR, one entry per CDR3 protein. The profile shows some 720,000 distinct CDR3 sequences, 16% of them singletons. Worth noting for this clonotype: Its target is not known.

This chain joins TRBV5-8 and TRBJ1-5; 7 bases fit TRBD1. The source of this sequence is a man aged 18 to 29 with Graves' hyperthyroidism. The sample consisted of blood. The CDR3 region is CASNLFQGVVNQPQHF. The CDR3 DNA follows: TGTGCCAGCAACCTTTTCCAGGGGGTGGTCAATCAGCCCCAGCATTTT.